This T cell receptor beta chain was retrieved from a study of T cells in Graves' hyperthyroidism and ophthalmopathy (dated by TCRdb to about 2019). Regarding the complete study: Peripheral blood was sampled at the time of initial diagnosis, prior to any treatment. TCR V-J signatures able to tell the groups apart were searched for in a discovery cohort of some 97 patients, of whom around 42 had Graves' ophthalmopathy and about 55 had stable Graves' hyperthyroidism. An independent validation cohort of under 20 hyperthyroidism patients and 17 patients who later progressed to ophthalmopathy tested prospective prediction of ophthalmopathy. The 90 to 100 discovery patients were randomly divided into training and test sets at a 7:3 ratio. Thyroid tissue and blood T-cell repertoires from about six Graves' hyperthyroidism patients were also compared in the study. After sampling, hyperthyroidism patients received methimazole starting at 30 mg daily, and ophthalmopathy patients received high-dose intravenous methylprednisolone. The paper reports TCR Vbeta CDR3 sequencing of approximately 140 peripheral blood samples: some 44 ophthalmopathy, under 80 hyperthyroidism and approximately 17 progressor patients.

Overall study outcomes, separate from this receptor: In validation, the model predicted progression to ophthalmopathy a median of roughly 6.1 months before onset, with approximately 68% sensitivity and nearly 75% specificity. Blood samples also contained most of the expanded thyroid clonotypes (frequency above 0.001), which suggests that blood repertoires may reflect thyroid immune responses. Ophthalmopathy was separated from stable hyperthyroidism by a 13 V-J signature model, with 85% to 90% sensitivity and approximately 84% specificity obtained in cross-validation and 80%/75% obtained in testing. No statistical method was used to set the sample size in advance, and investigators knew the group allocation.

This clonotype was picked up many times. It lacks a known antigen. Base qualities are missing; no much larger clone stands one base away. Looking up the germline V gene yields CDR1 SGHRS and CDR2 YFSETQ. The CDR3 has 13 amino acids, counting the end cysteine and phenylalanine. Just the 39-base CDR3 DNA is kept, in frame starting at base 1. Relative to germline, V is 3 bases shorter and J is 6 bases shorter, with 10 bases between their ends. Graves' hyperthyroidism was defined as stable when no progression to ophthalmopathy occurred over 18 months of follow-up. The hyperthyroidism patients were between 18 and 65 years old and newly diagnosed, with a disease duration of less than 2 months. The study excluded patients with uncontrolled infections, other autoimmune diseases, pregnancy or lactation. Diagnoses relied on clinical symptoms, serum thyroxine and TRAb, thyroid ultrasound and orbital computed tomography. Ficoll-Paque density gradient centrifugation was used to isolate PBMCs from under 11 ml of fresh peripheral blood. Total RNA was extracted with Trizol reagent, and quality was checked on an Agilent 2100 Bioanalyzer.

The TCR beta CDR3 regions were amplified from the RNA transcripts. The first round of RT-PCR for the TCR CDR3 was performed with the HTBI primer set and the Qiagen OneStep RT-PCR kit. The libraries were constructed in a second round of multiplex PCR and then size-selected and purified. Paired-end sequencing of the libraries was performed with 100 bp reads on an Illumina HiSeq2000. In the authors' own workflow: SOAPnuke was used to process the raw data, throwing out any read that contained adapters or uncalled bases, had a mean Phred below 15, or lacked an exact constant-primer or identifier match. High-quality paired reads were merged with COPE v1.2.5, and unique nucleotide sequences were defined as clonotypes. MiTCR v1.1 was used to align the clonotypes against IMGT TRBV, TRBD and TRBJ reference segments. Analysis was restricted to V-J combinations with a frequency above 0.0001, which covered 99.2% of repertoires. A TCS score was defined as the ratio between F50 (clonal expansion) and ExV (chaos), using BLOSUM62-based TCRdist between CDR3 peptides within each V-J. Welch's t-statistics and random forest reduced around 520 V-J features to about 12, which were used in a naive Bayes classifier (R e1071). TCRdb ran its own pipeline on the public reads, namely fastp trimming at Q25 and MiXCR clone calling, and kept in-frame beta chains. Rows merge per CDR3 protein into single entries with the most common DNA and genes. The V and J calls here are based on TCRdb, not the publication. In this sample the table shows approximately 740,000 distinct CDR3 sequences, roughly 15% of which occur a single time. The top ten clonotypes cover about 10% of the sample.

The source is a woman aged 18-29 years with Graves' hyperthyroidism. Specimen: blood. The sequence links TRBV5-1 to TRBJ2-1; the D region possibly corresponds to TRBD2 (5 bases align). The DNA reads TGCGCCAGCAGCTCGGCTAGCTTCAATGAGCAGTTCTTC. Translated, this is CASSSASFNEQFF.